The clone carrying this T cell receptor beta chain was seen a handful of times. TCRdb's table, derived via immunoSEQ multiplex PCR, lists solely in-frame clones and lacks some. In the table there are just under 550,000 clones, more than 75% of which are singletons. Deletions cut 3 bases from V and 10 bases from J, with 11 bases between. CDR3 length: 12 residues. The germline V gene has CDR1 LGHNT and CDR2 FRNRAP. This record belongs to a study of shared T cell receptors in the human thymus. The same specimen was also included in a second study, on human thymus T cells. That study reports: The thymus was resected at corrective cardiac surgery.

This receptor was taken from a boy under three years old with a congenital heart defect. The chain uses TRBV12-5 and TRBJ2-3, with unresolved D. Sequences were obtained from thymocytes. The CDR3 DNA sequence: TGTGCTAGTGGTTTATCCGGGTCCCCGCAGTATTTT. Translation: CASGLSGSPQYF.